This T cell receptor beta chain was recovered during a study of T cells in severe cutaneous drug reactions. Study background: Recruitment ran 2011 to 2018 in Taiwan, Thailand and a European registry.

CDR3 length: 15 residues. Germline V gene data show CDR1 as DFQATT and CDR2 as SNEGSKA (reference sequence). The patients sequenced had a carbamazepine-induced Stevens-Johnson syndrome or toxic epidermal necrolysis reaction. On this clonotype: What it binds is unknown.

Whole-study results and caveats: TRBV12-4 use rose strongly in carbamazepine-induced Stevens-Johnson syndrome or toxic epidermal necrolysis, averaging approximately 32% in blister cells and about 4.6% in PBMC. A public TCRbeta CDR3 appeared in all seven CBZ-SJS/TEN blister samples, averaging roughly 13%.

Libraries were made by iRepertoire multiplex PCR with TCR subtype-specific primers for bulk and single-cell sequencing. Primers for V, D and J regions amplified bulk TCR beta libraries. One entry per CDR3 protein, without DNA, is what TCRdb gives after re-calling the multiplex PCR reads. The repertoire table contains 10,000 or so distinct CDR3 sequences. Sequenced: cells from a skin blister. The clonotype originates from a human donor with Stevens-Johnson syndrome, a severe cutaneous drug reaction. The rearrangement links TRBV20-1 to TRBJ2-7; without DNA, the TCRdb call of TRBD1 cannot be checked. CDR3 region: CSARWTGGSPYEQYF.